This is a list of T cell receptor beta chains from one sample in a study of control samples from healthy donors and cancer patients. Profiling relied on immunoSEQ multiplex PCR, and the TCRdb table lists in-frame clones only, not all of them. The data hold 160,000 or so clones, with 92% observed a single time. The sample taken for sequencing was blood. The receptors derive from a woman aged 30 to 39 in good health. The CDR3 runs from the conserved cysteine through the conserved F or W. D genes are given only for firm matches. Some rows mark clone size as missing; the rest say once, few, many or name a class of expanded clone.

D gene	clone size	V gene	CDR3 length	J gene	CDR3 DNA	CDR3 protein
TRBD1	once	TRBV24-1	15	TRBJ1-2	TGTGCCACCAGTGATCGGACAGGGATGGGCTATGGCTACACCTTC	CATSDRTGMGYGYTF
TRBD2	.	TRBV5-4	18	TRBJ2-5	TGTGCCAGCAGCTTGGGATTAGCGGGAGGGAGGAAAAAAGAGACCCAGTACTTC	CASSLGLAGGRKKETQYF
TRBD1	.	TRBV3-1/TRBV3-2	19	TRBJ1-4	TGTGCCAGCAGCCAAGTCGATGGGACAGGGGGCTATAGTAATGAAAAACTGTTTTTT	CASSQVDGTGGYSNEKLFF
.	.	TRBV28	15	TRBJ1-4	TGTGCCAGCAGGACAGGCCGAGGGGTATGGGAAAAACTGTTTTTT	CASRTGRGVWEKLFF
TRBD2	.	TRBV4-1	16	TRBJ2-1	TGCGCCAGCAGCCGCGGGACTAGCGGGAGCCTGAATGAGCAGTTCTTC	CASSRGTSGSLNEQFF
TRBD1	.	TRBV6-1	15	TRBJ1-2	TGTGCCAGCAGTGAACCCGACAGGGGTAACTATGGCTACACCTTC	CASSEPDRGNYGYTF
TRBD2	.	TRBV11-3	16	TRBJ2-2	TGTGCCAGCAGCACTCCGGGGGGGCTGAACACCGGGGAGCTGTTTTTT	CASSTPGGLNTGELFF
TRBD1	once	TRBV3-1/TRBV3-2	14	TRBJ2-3	TGTGCCAGCAGCCAGAGGGACAGGGGCCATACGCAGTATTTT	CASSQRDRGHTQYF
.	once	TRBV7-6	18	TRBJ2-5	TGTGCCAGCAGCTTCCCTGTTTGGGACACCACCACGGGGGAGACCCAGTACTTC	CASSFPVWDTTTGETQYF
.	few	TRBV4-2	14	TRBJ1-6	TGTGCCAGCAGCCCCTCGGCGGAGAATTCACCCCTCCACTTT	CASSPSAENSPLHF
TRBD1	once	TRBV5-1	16	TRBJ1-2	TGCGCCAGCAGCTTACGGACAGGGGGAAGAGGCTATGGCTACACCTTC	CASSLRTGGRGYGYTF
.	.	TRBV7-6	16	TRBJ2-7	TGTGCCAGCAGCGAATCCAAAACTAGTAGATCCTACGAGCAGTACTTC	CASSESKTSRSYEQYF
.	.	TRBV5-4	12	TRBJ2-3	TGTGCCAGCAGCTCCACCACAGATACGCAGTATTTT	CASSSTTDTQYF
.	.	TRBV2	15	TRBJ1-6	TGTGCCAGCAGTGAGGAAAGGCCGGGAAGGTCACCCCTCCACTTT	CASSEERPGRSPLHF
TRBD2	.	TRBV19	14	TRBJ2-7	TGTGCCAGTAGTGCCACTAGCGGGAGCTCCGAGCAGTACTTC	CASSATSGSSEQYF
.	.	TRBV6-1	13	TRBJ2-1	TGTGCCAGCAGTGAAGCGAAACGGGATGAGCAGTTCTTC	CASSEAKRDEQFF
.	few	TRBV6-4	13	TRBJ2-1	TGTGCCAGCAGTGACGGGGACTACAATGAGCAGTTCTTC	CASSDGDYNEQFF
.	.	TRBV2	14	TRBJ1-6	TGTGCCAGCAGGGTGGCCGTTAATAATTCACCCCTCCACTTT	CASRVAVNNSPLHF
.	.	TRBV29-1	10	TRBJ2-1	TGCAGCGTTGAACAGAATGAGCAGTTCTTC	CSVEQNEQFF
.	.	TRBV3-1/TRBV3-2	13	TRBJ1-2	TGTGCCAGCAGCCAAGTGGAGAACTATGGCTACACCTTC	CASSQVENYGYTF
TRBD2	.	TRBV5-1	15	TRBJ2-1	TGCGCCAGCAGCGCCAGCGGGAGGGCCGGTAATGAGCAGTTCTTC	CASSASGRAGNEQFF
TRBD2	.	TRBV24-1	16	TRBJ2-1	TGTGCCACCAGTGATTTGAGGACTAGCGGGAGTAGTGAGCAGTTCTTC	CATSDLRTSGSSEQFF
.	.	TRBV15	13	TRBJ1-1	TGTGCCACCAGCAGCAGGGAACGGGGTGAAGCTTTCTTT	CATSSRERGEAFF
.	.	TRBV6-1	14	TRBJ2-7	TGTGCCAGCAGTGAATTCTGGGGGCAATACGAGCAGTACTTC	CASSEFWGQYEQYF
TRBD1	.	TRBV28	14	TRBJ1-4	TGTGCCAGTGAAGGGGGCAGGGGTGATGAAAAACTGTTTTTT	CASEGGRGDEKLFF
TRBD2	.	TRBV6-5	14	TRBJ2-5	TGTGCCAGCAGTTACAGACTAGCGGGAGAGACCCAGTACTTC	CASSYRLAGETQYF
TRBD1	.	TRBV5-1	14	TRBJ1-3	TGCGCCAGCAGCTTGGGGGACAGTGGAAACACCATATATTTT	CASSLGDSGNTIYF
.	.	TRBV7-9	11	TRBJ2-7	TGTGCCAGCAGCTTTTCCCACGAGCAGTACTTC	CASSFSHEQYF
TRBD1	once	TRBV28	13	TRBJ1-5	TGTGCCAGCACTTCAGGGGGGAGGCAGCCCCAGCATTTT	CASTSGGRQPQHF
TRBD1	.	TRBV28	15	TRBJ1-6	TGTGCCAGCAGCCTTCGACAGGGGGCGAATTCACCCCTCCACTTT	CASSLRQGANSPLHF
.	.	TRBV5-6	13	TRBJ2-2	TGTGCCAGCAGCTTGTGGGGTTCCGGGGAGCTGTTTTTT	CASSLWGSGELFF
TRBD2	.	TRBV4-3	15	TRBJ2-3	TGCGCCAGCAGCCAAGAATTAGCGGGATCATATACGCAGTATTTT	CASSQELAGSYTQYF
.	.	TRBV27	15	TRBJ2-5	TGTGCCAGCCGCCCCGGGACACTCCATCAAGAGACCCAGTACTTC	CASRPGTLHQETQYF
.	.	TRBV18	13	TRBJ1-5	TGTGCCAGCTCACCATCGGAGGGCCAGCCCCAGCATTTT	CASSPSEGQPQHF
.	few	TRBV7-9	14	TRBJ1-3	TGTGCCAGCAGCCGAGGACGGCTCGATTATTCCATATATTTT	CASSRGRLDYSIYF